Listed below are T cell receptor beta chains from one sample, sequenced in a study of regulatory dendritic cells for organ transplantation. No antigen is known for these receptors. Generated by immunoSEQ multiplex PCR, the TCRdb table keeps only in-frame clones and is missing some. This sample has around 19,000 clones, with 80% to 90% found just once. The sample was naive CD4+ T cells from blood cultured with regulatory dendritic cells. These receptors were collected from a human donor in good health. CDR3s leave out the opening cysteine and the closing phenylalanine or tryptophan. For some rows the clone size is stated as once, few or many, or as a class when expanded; others skip it.

size: -; J: TRBJ2-1; V: TRBV7-2; CDR3: ASSPSRLAGEF
size: -; J: TRBJ1-2; V: TRBV6-1; CDR3: ASSAKYYGYT
size: -; J: TRBJ2-2; V: TRBV5-6; CDR3: ASSLRRLAGITGELF
size: few; J: TRBJ2-1; V: TRBV20-1; CDR3: SARGGNEQF
size: few; J: TRBJ1-5; V: TRBV18; CDR3: ASSPVDGVVGPQH
size: once; J: TRBJ2-3; V: TRBV15; CDR3: ATSRDKLLTSESKDTQY
size: -; J: TRBJ2-7; V: TRBV6-6; CDR3: ASSYSQASFEQY
size: -; J: TRBJ2-5; V: TRBV7-2; CDR3: ASSLQTGGRETQY
size: -; J: TRBJ1-4; V: TRBV27; CDR3: ASSLGDRMEKLF
size: few; J: TRBJ1-2; V: TRBV10-1; CDR3: ASIERRAYGYT
size: -; J: TRBJ2-5; V: TRBV5-1; CDR3: ASTPQGVLSAQY
size: -; J: TRBJ2-7; V: TRBV5-6; CDR3: ASSLADTYEQY
size: -; J: TRBJ2-5; V: TRBV5-4; CDR3: ASSRGGKETQY
size: -; J: TRBJ2-2; V: TRBV6-4; CDR3: ASSRDYTGELF
size: -; J: TRBJ1-1; V: TRBV11-1; CDR3: ASSLDSYTEAF
size: -; J: TRBJ1-1; V: TRBV7-2; CDR3: ASSPSTYTEAF
size: -; J: TRBJ2-2; V: TRBV5-1; CDR3: ASSSGPPLGELF
size: -; J: TRBJ1-1; V: TRBV18; CDR3: ASSPEVSTEAF
size: -; J: TRBJ2-6; V: TRBV6-4; CDR3: ASSDLADLSGANVLT
size: -; J: TRBJ2-3; V: TRBV11-3; CDR3: ASSLGGTDTQY
size: -; J: TRBJ1-1; V: TRBV5-5; CDR3: ASSLLIPKSKNTEAF
size: -; J: TRBJ2-3; V: TRBV19; CDR3: ASSPGALTDTQY
size: once; J: TRBJ2-3; V: TRBV30; CDR3: AWTGTSGFLGTQY
size: -; J: TRBJ2-3; V: TRBV9; CDR3: ASSATGLAGPDTQY
size: -; J: TRBJ2-3; V: TRBV6-1; CDR3: ASSEWYVGLDTQY